This T cell receptor beta chain is from a study of blood T cell repertoires in COVID-19. This clone was observed a few times. Sequencing used immunoSEQ multiplex PCR; TCRdb keeps in-frame clones, though not all of them. The sample has about 160,000 clones; approximately 88% are singletons. The V gene lost 5 bases and the J gene lost 9 bases, with 14 bases spanning the gap. Germline V lookup: CDR1 GTSNPN, CDR2 SVGIG (reference sequence). The CDR3 sequence is 13 residues long. The J gene is TRBJ1-6, the V gene TRBV30; D may be TRBD1 (6 bases). This sequence was found in a man between 65 and 80 years old with acute or convalescent COVID-19. Sequenced input: peripheral blood. The CDR3 loop reads CAWSKGHASPLHF. In DNA, the CDR3 is TGTGCCTGGTCAAAGGGACATGCTTCACCCCTCCACTTT.